Reported below is one TCR beta chain. Assay: immunoSEQ multiplex PCR; the TCRdb copy retains only in-frame clones and omits some. In the table there are 80,000 to 95,000 clones, 96% of which are singletons. Germline assignment: CDR1 SGHAT and CDR2 FQNNGV. Trimming left V 4 bases short and J 2 bases short, with 17 bases between. The CDR3 length is 16 residues. This sample was taken from a study of technical replicates of blood from a few donors. The chain employs TRBV11-2 and TRBJ2-5; TRBD2 might be the D (5 bases). The specimen was T cells isolated from PBMCs. The sequence came from a human donor in good health. CDR3 nucleotide sequence: TGTGCCAGCAGCTCACTGGCGGGCGCAGATCAAGAGACCCAGTACTTC. It specifies CASSSLAGADQETQYF.